A single sample is the source of the 4 T cell receptor beta chains below, sequenced in a study of OX40 agonist ivuxolimab in advanced cancers. TCRdb keeps only in-frame clones here, not all; method: immunoSEQ multiplex PCR. The table includes about 34,000 clones, roughly 91% detected once. The sequenced sample was CD4+ or CD8+ T cells sorted from blood, obtained in a trial of the OX40 agonist ivuxolimab. The receptors were sampled from an adult with an advanced solid tumor such as melanoma, head and neck, liver or kidney cancer.

This chain joins TRBV6-5 and TRBJ2-2; 9 positions agree with TRBD1. CDR1 is MNHEY, CDR2 SVGAGI, per germline. J gave up 5 bases and V 4 bases, and 2 bases lay outside the gene matches. The CDR3 loop spans 14 amino acids. The chain's CDR3 is CASSSDRGTGELFF. CDR3 nucleotides: TGTGCCAGCAGTTCGGACAGGGGAACCGGGGAGCTGTTTTTT.

This clone was counted only a few times. The chain links TRBV30 to TRBJ1-1, with TRBD1 as a possible D gene (5 bases). V was pared by 3 bases and J by 0 bases, with 8 bases between. The CDR3 sequence is 13 residues long. In germline, CDR1 is GTSNPN, CDR2 SVGIG (reference sequence). CDR3 in DNA: TGTGCCTGGAGGGGACGGATGAACACTGAAGCTTTCTTT. Translation: CAWRGRMNTEAFF.

The CDR3 DNA is TGTGCCAGCAGTGGCCCCACAGGGTTGGTTGTTGAAAAACTGTTTTTT. It is translated as CASSGPTGLVVEKLFF. The V gene is TRBV6-1, the J gene TRBJ1-4, with a tentative D call TRBD1 (6 bases). Germline CDR1 reads MNHNS; CDR2 reads SASEGT. The CDR3 runs 16 residues. V was trimmed by 4 bases and J by 7 bases, leaving 19 bases between them.

The V call is TRBV2, the J call TRBJ2-5; possibly TRBD1 for D (5 bases). V lost 5 bases to trimming and J lost 2 bases, with 12 bases between them. CDR1 SNHLY and CDR2 FYNNEI come from the germline V gene. This CDR3 has 14 amino acids. CDR3 amino acids: CASSKADSQETQYF. The CDR3 nucleotides read TGTGCCAGCAGTAAGGCAGACAGTCAAGAGACCCAGTACTTC.